These T cell receptor beta chains were read from a single sample in a study of OX40 agonist ivuxolimab in advanced cancers. Sequenced by immunoSEQ multiplex PCR; TCRdb stores in-frame clones only, minus some. This sample yields about 62,000 clones, of which about 91% are seen a single time; 10% to 15% belongs to the top ten. Sample: CD4+ or CD8+ T cells sorted from blood, taken in a trial of the OX40 agonist ivuxolimab. The receptor source for this set is an adult with an advanced solid tumor such as melanoma, head and neck, liver or kidney cancer. Each CDR3 is given with its conserved first and last residue. The order of the fields is J gene, D gene, V gene, CDR3 protein. The D gene is left open where the match is weak.

J gene: TRBJ2-7
D gene: NA
V gene: TRBV5-1
CDR3 protein: CASSSTESSYEQYF

J gene: TRBJ1-2
D gene: NA
V gene: TRBV2
CDR3 protein: CASSDQGNYGYTF

J gene: TRBJ2-7
D gene: NA
V gene: TRBV10-3
CDR3 protein: CAISAGGDPYEQYF

J gene: TRBJ2-7
D gene: TRBD1
V gene: TRBV7-6
CDR3 protein: CASSLGQGTYEQYF

J gene: TRBJ2-7
D gene: NA
V gene: TRBV29-1
CDR3 protein: CSVEFYGTPNSYEQYF

J gene: TRBJ2-7
D gene: TRBD1
V gene: TRBV29-1
CDR3 protein: CSVEDGTGDEQYF

J gene: TRBJ1-1
D gene: NA
V gene: TRBV27
CDR3 protein: CASSLLGSEGMNTEAFF

J gene: TRBJ2-2
D gene: NA
V gene: TRBV4-3
CDR3 protein: CASSRRQGLTGELFF

J gene: TRBJ2-3
D gene: TRBD2
V gene: TRBV29-1
CDR3 protein: CSVEFSTGTRDTQYF

J gene: TRBJ2-7
D gene: TRBD2
V gene: TRBV4-1
CDR3 protein: CASSQDSGTSGRDEQYF

J gene: TRBJ1-1
D gene: NA
V gene: TRBV15
CDR3 protein: CATSSLQGLTEAFF

J gene: TRBJ2-6
D gene: NA
V gene: TRBV27
CDR3 protein: CEEQFRGLGVRTRSGANVLTF

J gene: TRBJ1-2
D gene: NA
V gene: TRBV7-2
CDR3 protein: CASSLVSRGTYGYTF

J gene: TRBJ2-7
D gene: NA
V gene: TRBV30
CDR3 protein: CAWRYSWGEQYF

J gene: TRBJ2-2
D gene: NA
V gene: TRBV9
CDR3 protein: CASRGLDGELFF

J gene: TRBJ1-1
D gene: NA
V gene: TRBV27
CDR3 protein: CASSPSGGELNTEAFF

J gene: TRBJ1-1
D gene: NA
V gene: TRBV29-1
CDR3 protein: CSVLGTEAFF

J gene: TRBJ2-1
D gene: NA
V gene: TRBV7-9
CDR3 protein: CASSLPISERGEQFF

J gene: TRBJ2-7
D gene: TRBD1
V gene: TRBV2
CDR3 protein: CASSDDRGHTYEQYF

J gene: TRBJ2-1
D gene: TRBD1
V gene: TRBV13
CDR3 protein: CASSPHDRATYNEQFF

J gene: TRBJ2-1
D gene: NA
V gene: TRBV9
CDR3 protein: CASSGRERPKVYEQFF

J gene: TRBJ1-5
D gene: NA
V gene: TRBV11-2
CDR3 protein: CASSLVGVGQPQHF

J gene: TRBJ2-2
D gene: NA
V gene: TRBV10-3
CDR3 protein: CAISESTRVAGELFF

J gene: TRBJ2-1
D gene: TRBD1
V gene: TRBV15
CDR3 protein: CATSSPGQGIDEQFF

J gene: TRBJ2-7
D gene: TRBD2
V gene: TRBV4-1
CDR3 protein: CASSQDGLADLQYEQYF

J gene: TRBJ1-1
D gene: TRBD1
V gene: TRBV7-9
CDR3 protein: CASSSPRRDRGHTEAFF

J gene: TRBJ2-5
D gene: NA
V gene: TRBV7-3
CDR3 protein: CASSLYPEQETQYF

J gene: TRBJ2-3
D gene: TRBD2
V gene: TRBV2
CDR3 protein: CASSESWASGGTDTQYF

J gene: TRBJ2-3
D gene: NA
V gene: TRBV14
CDR3 protein: CASSQDVTPLDTQYF

J gene: TRBJ2-7
D gene: NA
V gene: TRBV7-2
CDR3 protein: CASSLVRVEEQYF

J gene: TRBJ1-4
D gene: TRBD1
V gene: TRBV6-1
CDR3 protein: CASLPKTGGYEKLFF

J gene: TRBJ1-6
D gene: NA
V gene: TRBV9
CDR3 protein: CASSAGDSPLHF

J gene: TRBJ1-3
D gene: NA
V gene: TRBV19
CDR3 protein: CASSIYNLGGNTIYF

J gene: TRBJ1-2
D gene: NA
V gene: TRBV11-2
CDR3 protein: CASSSGTANYGYTF

J gene: TRBJ1-1
D gene: TRBD1
V gene: TRBV5-1
CDR3 protein: CASIQGEGNTEAFF

J gene: TRBJ1-1
D gene: NA
V gene: TRBV12-5
CDR3 protein: CASEGRNTEAFF

J gene: TRBJ2-7
D gene: NA
V gene: TRBV10-2
CDR3 protein: CASSGGPGTRGYEQYF

J gene: TRBJ2-3
D gene: TRBD2
V gene: TRBV2
CDR3 protein: CASSRLAGEADTQYF

J gene: TRBJ2-7
D gene: NA
V gene: TRBV6-5
CDR3 protein: CASSSSGGTYEQYF

J gene: TRBJ1-1
D gene: NA
V gene: TRBV2
CDR3 protein: CASSEGVNTEAFF

J gene: TRBJ1-2
D gene: NA
V gene: TRBV6-5
CDR3 protein: CASSSLPQDLNYGYTF

J gene: TRBJ2-7
D gene: TRBD2
V gene: TRBV4-1
CDR3 protein: CASSHLAGGEQYF

J gene: TRBJ2-7
D gene: NA
V gene: TRBV9
CDR3 protein: CASSELASTYEQYF

J gene: TRBJ2-7
D gene: NA
V gene: TRBV5-6
CDR3 protein: CASHGGVAYEQYF

J gene: TRBJ1-2
D gene: NA
V gene: TRBV9
CDR3 protein: CASRQGNYGYTF

J gene: TRBJ1-1
D gene: NA
V gene: TRBV6-5
CDR3 protein: CASSPTQGNTEAFF